The 16 T cell receptor beta chains presented below share a single source sample, sequenced in a study of tumor and adjacent non-tumor tissue in lung cancer. A modified ARM-PCR protocol with three rounds of nested PCR amplified TCRbeta. TCRdb called the multiplex PCR reads again in MiXCR, with one record for every CDR3 protein. The sample holds roughly 200,000 distinct CDR3 sequences, roughly 70% seen once. No cell sorting was done before RNA was extracted from the tissue. Sequencing used lung tumor tissue. Receptors were obtained from a man in his 60s with non-small cell lung cancer.

This clonotype was picked up a small number of times. This sequence joins TRBV5-1 and TRBJ2-7, with 8 bases matching TRBD1. Trimming took 3 bases from V and 6 from J; bases not matched to a gene: 2. CDR1 is SGHRS, CDR2 YFSETQ, per germline. The CDR3 loop spans 12 amino acids. In DNA, the CDR3 is TGCGCCAGCAGCTCAGGGGGCCGCGAGCAGTACTTC. It codes for CASSSGGREQYF.

This clonotype was observed at least ten times. The CDR3 ends on some other residue instead of the conserved phenylalanine or tryptophan, so this is likely a read error. This chain uses TRBV11-3 with TRBJ2-5; TRBD2 matches at 7 bases. This CDR3 has 14 amino acids. The germline CDR1 and CDR2 sequences are SGHNT and YENEEA. Unmatched junction bases numbered 0, after V lost 1 base and J lost 1 base. The CDR3 spells CASSLGGGQETQYS. DNA of the CDR3: TGTGCCAGCAGCTTAGGGGGGGGCCAAGAGACCCAGTACTCC.

Comment on this clonotype: The CDR3 end shows no conserved phenylalanine or tryptophan, and so a read error is likely. The chain links TRBV30 to TRBJ2-7, with unresolved D. Germline CDR1 reads GTSNPN; CDR2 reads SVGIG (reference sequence). Trimming left V 3 bases short and J 5 bases short, with 17 bases between. The CDR3 sequence is 14 residues long. The CDR3 bases are TGTGCCTGGAGAGTAGCTGGCAGCCTAGACGAGCAGTACTCC. It specifies CAWRVAGSLDEQYS.

As regards this clonotype: At one of its ends the junction is not consistent with the germline gene, which may arise from a read error. This chain links TRBV4-2 with TRBJ1-5; D is unclear. Germline CDR1 and CDR2: LGHNA and YNFKEQ. CDR3 size: 15 residues. CDR3 DNA: TGTGCCAGCAGCCAAGAAGGAGGAGGGAATCATCCCCATCATTTT. It is translated as CASSQEGGGNHPHHF.

With regard to this clonotype: Sequence at one end of the junction differs from germline and may be a read error. The chain couples TRBV7-2 to TRBJ1-4; D is undetermined. CDR1 is SGHTA and CDR2 is FQGNSA in the germline V gene. The CDR3 length is 14 residues. This CDR3 is CASSLGGGHEKLLF. The CDR3 DNA reads TGTGCCAGCAGCTTAGGTGGTGGCCATGAAAAACTGTTATTT. Looking up the rest from reference TRBV7-2 and TRBJ1-4 gives the full variable domain: GAGVSQSPSNKVTEKGKDVELRCDPISGHTALYWYRQSLGQGLEFLIYFQGNSAPDKSGLPSDRFSAERTGGSVSTLTIQRTQQEDSAVYLCASSLGGGHEKLLFGSGTQLSVL.

Of note for this clonotype: A read error may account for a junction end that differs from germline. This chain connects TRBV11-1 to TRBJ2-7, with TRBD2 matching 7 bases. This CDR3 spans 14 amino acids. CDR1 is SGHAT and CDR2 is FQDESV in the germline V gene (reference sequence). CDR3 sequence: CASSPGLTGSKARF. The CDR3 DNA follows: TGTGCCAGCAGTCCGGGACTAACGGGGTCAAAAGCCAGATTC.

The sample holds a few counts of this clonotype. The CDR3 sequence: CASSQRLAGVSYDEQFF. The CDR3 bases are TGCGCCAGCAGCCAACGACTAGCGGGAGTTAGTTACGATGAGCAGTTCTTC. V and J are TRBV4-3 and TRBJ2-1, with 12 bases aligning to TRBD2. This CDR3 comprises 17 residues. The germline V gene has CDR1 LGHNA and CDR2 YSLEER. After removal of 2 bases from V and 8 bases from J, the junction contained 10 bases not matched to a gene.

This clonotype was found a few times. The rearrangement joins TRBV5-4 to TRBJ2-5; 7 bases agree with TRBD2. This CDR3 has 15 residues. CDR1 is SGHNT, CDR2 YYREEE, per germline (reference sequence). The junction had 11 bases not matched to a gene; V was cut back by 4 bases and J by 5 bases. CDR3 sequence reads: CASSLGGGGSETQYF. CDR3 sequence (DNA): TGTGCCAGCAGCCTGGGTGGGGGGGGTTCGGAGACCCAGTACTTC.

V gene TRBV11-3 combines with J gene TRBJ2-1, with D possibly being TRBD1 (5 bases). Germline lookup yields CDR1 SGHNT and CDR2 YENEEA. The CDR3 extends over 13 amino acids. V was pared by 10 bases and J by 14 bases, with 24 bases between. The DNA for the CDR3 is TGTGCCATCAACTTATCGTTGACAGCCCGGGAGTTCTTC. Its translation is CAINLSLTAREFF.

The J gene is TRBJ2-2, the V gene TRBV6-6; TRBD2 matches at 9 bases. Germline V gene sequence: CDR1 MNHNY, CDR2 SVGAGI (reference sequence). Trimming took 0 bases from V and 5 from J; bases not matched to a gene: 1. The CDR3 runs 15 residues. The CDR3 loop reads CASSYSAGGTGELFF. The CDR3 DNA reads TGTGCCAGCAGTTACTCCGCGGGAGGGACCGGGGAGCTGTTTTTT.

As concerns this clonotype: This clone may be a read error of a much larger clone one base away. The chain joins TRBV20-1 to TRBJ2-6; D not certain. The V gene's germline CDR1 is DFQATT and CDR2 SNEGSKA (reference sequence). V was cut by 6 bases and J by 2 bases, with 11 bases left in between. This CDR3 is 14 amino acids long. CDR3 region: CSARNGTGANVLTF. In DNA form, the CDR3 reads TGCAGTGCACGAAATGGGACTGGGGCCAACGTCCTGACTTTC.

V usage is TRBV4-2 and J usage is TRBJ2-1, with TRBD2 matching 12 bases. Germline CDR1 and CDR2: LGHNA and YNFKEQ. The CDR3 covers 17 residues. The V segment lost 0 bases and the J segment 4 bases; nucleotides outside the gene matches: 4. The CDR3: CASSQDSSGGAYNEQFF. The CDR3 DNA sequence: TGTGCCAGCAGCCAAGATTCTAGCGGGGGGGCTTACAATGAGCAGTTCTTC.

About this clonotype itself: One end of the junction does not line up with germline, which may come from a read error. This sequence joins TRBV11-1 and TRBJ2-1, with D possibly being TRBD1 (6 bases). CDR3 length: 16 amino acids. Looked up from germline, CDR1 is SGHAT and CDR2 is FQDESV (reference sequence). The CDR3 sequence: CTSSQSGTHLQGELFF. The CDR3 DNA reads TGTACCAGCAGCCAAAGTGGGACACACTTACAGGGTGAGCTGTTCTTC.

Worth noting for this clonotype: Its ends do not fully match the called genes, so a read error is possible. This rearrangement joins TRBV20-1 to TRBJ2-2; 10 bases match TRBD2. The CDR3 covers 15 residues. Germline V gene data show CDR1 as DFQATT and CDR2 as SNEGSKA (reference sequence). This CDR3 reads CSTRLASGSAGKLFF. The CDR3 nucleotides are TGCAGTACTAGATTGGCTAGCGGGAGTGCCGGGAAGCTGTTTTTT.

With respect to this clonotype: This may stem from a read error, because a much larger clone lies one nucleotide away. V and J are TRBV6-6 and TRBJ2-3; D call uncertain. The germline V and J ends were trimmed by 7 bases and 3 bases, with 8 bases remaining between them. Germline V gene sequence: CDR1 MNHNY, CDR2 SVGAGI (reference sequence). The CDR3 runs to 12 residues. The CDR3 DNA reads TGTGCCAGCACTCCGACAACAGATACGCAGTATTTT. Amino acid sequence: CASTPTTDTQYF.

The table lists this clonotype with a few counts. Here the CDR3 reads CSATQAAYRSEQFF. CDR3 DNA: TGCAGTGCTACCCAGGCGGCGTACCGGTCTGAGCAGTTCTTC. The chain employs TRBV20-1 and TRBJ2-1; no firm D call. Germline V gene data show CDR1 as DFQATT and CDR2 as SNEGSKA (reference sequence). V shed 4 bases and J shed 9 bases, with 19 bases lying between them. The CDR3 totals 14 residues.